The present T cell receptor beta chain was sequenced within a study of blood T cell repertoires in COVID-19. Across the study: Collection of acute and convalescent COVID-19 samples took place in the United States, Italy and Spain. From T cells, B-cell-depleted T cells, or PBMCs came the material, which was cDNA or gDNA.

Repertoires were generated with immunoSEQ multiplex PCR, while TCRdb's copy carries only in-frame clones and drops some. In the table there are under 450,000 clones, around 84% of which are singletons. The CDR3 extends over 15 amino acids. Trimming removed 1 base from V and 3 bases from J; junction bases left unmatched: 6. Germline V gives CDR1 SEHNR, CDR2 FQNEAQ (reference sequence). The clonotype comes from a human donor with acute or convalescent COVID-19. The donor label of this sample is uncertain. Sequenced material: peripheral blood. The gene calls are TRBV7-9 and TRBJ2-7; the match to TRBD1 covers 7 bases. CDR3 bases: TGTGCCAGCAGCTTAGGGGGTTGGGACAGCTACGAGCAGTACTTC. Amino acid sequence: CASSLGGWDSYEQYF.